The 12 T cell receptor beta chains below all came from one sample that was sequenced in a study of control samples from healthy donors and cancer patients (dated by TCRdb to the early 2020s). The method behind the library was the immunoSEQ multiplex PCR assay. Imported from immuneACCESS, the table was reduced by TCRdb to in-frame sequences with V and J called. These copies leave out some clones; in studies compared against another copy, an unresolved V gene accounts for under half, and the cause of the remainder is not known. The sample table shows around 94,000 clones, and about 92% are seen once. The ten top clones hold about 2.5% of the sample. Specimen: blood. Receptors were obtained from a woman aged 18-30 years in good health.

V usage is TRBV5-6 and J usage is TRBJ2-7; 14 nucleotides agree with TRBD2. V lost 0 bases, J lost 4 bases, and 9 bases stayed unmatched. Per the germline V gene, CDR1 is SGHDT and CDR2 is YYEEEE. The CDR3 extends over 18 amino acids. The CDR3: CASSLGGGTSGRVYEQYF. In nucleotides, the CDR3 is TGTGCCAGCAGCTTGGGGGGTGGGACTAGCGGGAGAGTTTACGAGCAGTACTTC.

This chain links TRBV9 with TRBJ2-5; 7 positions agree with TRBD1. The CDR3 length is 15 residues. J was trimmed by 4 bases and V by 0 bases; bases with no gene match: 6. Germline V gene sequence: CDR1 SGDLS, CDR2 YYNGEE. The CDR3: CASSVGRDSGETQYF. The CDR3 nucleotides are TGTGCCAGCAGCGTAGGTAGGGACAGCGGAGAGACCCAGTACTTC.

This clone has a single count. The V and J genes are TRBV4-2 and TRBJ2-1; either TRBD1 or TRBD2 may supply D (5 bases each). The CDR3 runs to 13 residues. Trimming shortened V by 5 bases and J by 5 bases, and 10 bases separated the two germline ends. Germline assignment: CDR1 LGHNA and CDR2 YNFKEQ. The CDR3 sequence: CASSARGDNEQFF. CDR3 bases: TGTGCCAGCAGCGCCCGGGGCGACAATGAGCAGTTCTTC.

This sequence joins TRBV19 and TRBJ2-7; D unclear. Germline-derived CDR1 and CDR2 are LNHDA and SQIVND (reference sequence). The CDR3 runs 13 residues. V lost 5 bases to trimming and J lost 1 base, with 9 bases between them. As DNA, the CDR3 is TGTGCCAGTAGTGTGACACGATCCTACGAGCAGTACTTC. Its translation is CASSVTRSYEQYF.

V usage is TRBV7-3 and J usage is TRBJ1-6; maybe TRBD1 (5 bases). The CDR3 sequence is 16 residues long. The germline V and J ends were trimmed by 1 base and 7 bases, with 14 bases remaining between them. Germline-derived CDR1 and CDR2 are SGHTA and FQGTGA. CDR3 region: CASSLKNDGGNSPLHF. The CDR3 nucleotides are TGTGCCAGCAGCTTAAAAAATGACGGGGGAAATTCACCCCTCCACTTT.

This chain links TRBV4-1 with TRBJ2-7; 8 bases match TRBD2. CDR3 length equals 15 residues. In germline, CDR1 is MGHRA, CDR2 YSYEKL. V lost 0 bases, J lost 1 base, and 2 bases stayed unmatched. CDR3 in amino acids: CASSQETSGSYEQYF. The CDR3 DNA sequence: TGCGCCAGCAGCCAAGAAACTAGCGGATCCTACGAGCAGTACTTC.

V usage is TRBV2 and J usage is TRBJ1-5; maybe TRBD1 (6 bases). Trimming took 8 bases from V and 6 from J, leaving 14 bases between them. Germline V gives CDR1 SNHLY, CDR2 FYNNEI. CDR3 length equals 13 residues. Written as DNA, the CDR3 is TGTGCCAGCGGGCTGGGGGCCAGTCAGCCCCAGCATTTT. Its translation is CASGLGASQPQHF. The variable domain in full, completed from reference TRBV2 and TRBJ1-5, reads EPEVTQTPSHQVTQMGQEVILRCVPISNHLYFYWYRQILGQKVEFLVSFYNNEISEKSEIFDDQFSVERPDGSNFTLKIRSTKLEDSAMYFCASGLGASQPQHFGDGTRLSIL.

The genes are TRBV2 and TRBJ2-1, with 16 bases fitting TRBD2. The CDR3 length is 15 residues. The junction had 4 bases not matched to a gene; V was cut back by 6 bases and J by 8 bases. The germline V gene encodes CDR1 SNHLY and CDR2 FYNNEI. CDR3 sequence (DNA): TGTGCCAGCAGCGGGACTAGCGGGGGGGCCCATGAGCAGTTCTTC. It translates to CASSGTSGGAHEQFF.

This chain joins TRBV4-3 and TRBJ1-6, with 8 bases identical to TRBD1. This CDR3 has 12 amino acids. V shed 0 bases and J 15 bases; nucleotides not matched to a gene: 1. Germline V lookup: CDR1 LGHNA, CDR2 YSLEER. The CDR3, as DNA: TGCGCCAGCAGCCAAGAAGGGACAGGCCTCCACTTT. Its protein is CASSQEGTGLHF.

V usage is TRBV24-1 and J usage is TRBJ2-1, with a possible D match to TRBD2 (7 bases). Per the germline V gene, CDR1 is KGHDR and CDR2 is SFDVKD. The CDR3 sequence is 17 residues long. V dropped 4 bases and J dropped 4 bases, with 19 bases sitting between them. CDR3 nucleotides: TGTGCCACCAGTGACCCGCTAGACGGGGGGCTATACAATGAGCAGTTCTTC. Its translation: CATSDPLDGGLYNEQFF.

The J gene is TRBJ2-3, the V gene TRBV7-9; TRBD2 might be the D (6 bases). This CDR3 comprises 16 residues. The V end was cut by 5 bases, the J end by 1 base, with 16 bases between. Germline V lookup: CDR1 SEHNR, CDR2 FQNEAQ (reference sequence). CDR3 amino acids: CASSPSRGEGTDTQYF. The CDR3, as DNA: TGTGCCAGCAGCCCAAGTAGAGGGGAGGGCACAGATACGCAGTATTTT.

The chain carries TRBV3-1 (or the pseudogene TRBV3-2) and TRBJ2-5; TRBD2 agrees at 9 bases. Germline V CDR1 and CDR2: LGHDT, YNNKEL (reference sequence). There are 16 residues in the CDR3. J gave up 1 base and V 3 bases, and 6 bases lay outside the gene matches. The CDR3 region is CASSQFSGGFQETQYF. Written as DNA, the CDR3 is TGTGCCAGCAGCCAGTTTAGCGGGGGTTTCCAAGAGACCCAGTACTTC.